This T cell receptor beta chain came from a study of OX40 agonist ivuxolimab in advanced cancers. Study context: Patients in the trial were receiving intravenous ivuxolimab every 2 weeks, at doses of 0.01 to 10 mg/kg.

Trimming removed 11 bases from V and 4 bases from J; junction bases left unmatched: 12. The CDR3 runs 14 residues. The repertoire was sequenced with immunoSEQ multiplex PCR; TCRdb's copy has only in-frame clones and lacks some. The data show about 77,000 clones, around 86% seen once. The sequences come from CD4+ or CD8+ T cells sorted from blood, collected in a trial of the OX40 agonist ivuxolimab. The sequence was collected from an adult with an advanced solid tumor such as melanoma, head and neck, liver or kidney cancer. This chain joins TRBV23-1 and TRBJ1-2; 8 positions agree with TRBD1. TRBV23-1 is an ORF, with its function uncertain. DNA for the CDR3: TGCGCCGGCCCCGGGGACAGGCTCTGCTATGGCTACACCTTC. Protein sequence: CAGPGDRLCYGYTF.